These 7 T cell receptor beta chains were sequenced from one sample in a study of blood T cell repertoires in COVID-19. TCRdb's copy holds only in-frame clones and misses some; the assay was immunoSEQ multiplex PCR. The sample shows some 300,000 clones, 88% of them seen only once. Input material: PBMCs or T cells enriched from blood (not recorded which). The source of these receptors is a woman aged 30 to 39 who had recovered from COVID-19.

This clone has just a few counts. The gene calls are TRBV5-4 and TRBJ1-3; perhaps TRBD1 as D (6 bases). V was shortened by 1 base and J by 4 bases, with 9 bases between the two germline ends. The germline V gene encodes CDR1 SGHNT and CDR2 YYREEE (reference sequence). This CDR3 contains 14 residues. DNA for the CDR3: TGTGCCAGCAGCTTGAGGGGGACAGGAAACACCATATATTTT. Translation: CASSLRGTGNTIYF.

This chain links TRBV25-1 with TRBJ1-5, with D perhaps matching TRBD1 (6 bases). This CDR3 spans 14 amino acids. Germline V gene sequence: CDR1 MGHDK, CDR2 SYGVNS. Trimming cost V 4 bases and J 5 bases, with 12 bases left between them. This CDR3 is CASSAYRQDQPQHF. CDR3 bases: TGTGCCAGCAGTGCCTACAGACAGGATCAGCCCCAGCATTTT.

V gene TRBV18 combines with J gene TRBJ1-1; 8 bases match TRBD1. This CDR3 has 14 residues. V lost 8 bases, J lost 1 base, and 6 bases stayed unmatched. The V gene's germline CDR1 is KGHSH and CDR2 LQKENI. CDR3 protein: CASTSGTGNTEAFF. The CDR3 bases are TGTGCCAGCACCTCCGGGACAGGGAACACTGAAGCTTTCTTT.

This chain connects TRBV4-1 to TRBJ1-5; unclear D gene. The V and J ends lost 2 bases and 7 bases respectively, with 12 bases between them. The CDR3 consists of 14 residues. Germline values: CDR1 MGHRA, CDR2 YSYEKL. The CDR3 loop is CASSQLTVFQPQHF. The DNA of the CDR3 is TGCGCCAGCAGCCAATTAACAGTTTTCCAGCCCCAGCATTTT.

The J gene is TRBJ1-1, the V gene TRBV5-1; TRBD1 might be the D (5 bases). Deletions cut 4 bases from V and 1 base from J, with 17 bases between. CDR1 SGHRS and CDR2 YFSETQ come from the germline V gene. CDR3 length: 16 amino acids. The CDR3 bases are TGCGCCAGCAGCCCCCGCGGAGGAGGGGCGAACACTGAAGCTTTCTTT. Its protein product is CASSPRGGGANTEAFF.

The chain uses TRBV4-1 and TRBJ1-6; D is uncertain. Between the trimmed V and J ends, which lost 4 bases and 14 bases, there was a span of 15 bases. The length of the CDR3 is 13 residues. Germline lookup yields CDR1 MGHRA and CDR2 YSYEKL. CDR3 residues: CASSPLGRESLHF. CDR3 bases: TGCGCCAGCAGCCCCCTAGGTCGGGAGTCCCTCCACTTT.

This rearrangement joins TRBV9 to TRBJ1-2, with unresolved D. CDR1 and CDR2 from the germline V gene are SGDLS and YYNGEE. This CDR3 is built from 14 residues. The V and J ends lost 4 bases and 7 bases respectively, with 17 bases between them. CDR3 bases: TGTGCCAGCAGCCCCGCCGTGGCCGGAGTTGGCTACACCTTC. Amino acids: CASSPAVAGVGYTF.